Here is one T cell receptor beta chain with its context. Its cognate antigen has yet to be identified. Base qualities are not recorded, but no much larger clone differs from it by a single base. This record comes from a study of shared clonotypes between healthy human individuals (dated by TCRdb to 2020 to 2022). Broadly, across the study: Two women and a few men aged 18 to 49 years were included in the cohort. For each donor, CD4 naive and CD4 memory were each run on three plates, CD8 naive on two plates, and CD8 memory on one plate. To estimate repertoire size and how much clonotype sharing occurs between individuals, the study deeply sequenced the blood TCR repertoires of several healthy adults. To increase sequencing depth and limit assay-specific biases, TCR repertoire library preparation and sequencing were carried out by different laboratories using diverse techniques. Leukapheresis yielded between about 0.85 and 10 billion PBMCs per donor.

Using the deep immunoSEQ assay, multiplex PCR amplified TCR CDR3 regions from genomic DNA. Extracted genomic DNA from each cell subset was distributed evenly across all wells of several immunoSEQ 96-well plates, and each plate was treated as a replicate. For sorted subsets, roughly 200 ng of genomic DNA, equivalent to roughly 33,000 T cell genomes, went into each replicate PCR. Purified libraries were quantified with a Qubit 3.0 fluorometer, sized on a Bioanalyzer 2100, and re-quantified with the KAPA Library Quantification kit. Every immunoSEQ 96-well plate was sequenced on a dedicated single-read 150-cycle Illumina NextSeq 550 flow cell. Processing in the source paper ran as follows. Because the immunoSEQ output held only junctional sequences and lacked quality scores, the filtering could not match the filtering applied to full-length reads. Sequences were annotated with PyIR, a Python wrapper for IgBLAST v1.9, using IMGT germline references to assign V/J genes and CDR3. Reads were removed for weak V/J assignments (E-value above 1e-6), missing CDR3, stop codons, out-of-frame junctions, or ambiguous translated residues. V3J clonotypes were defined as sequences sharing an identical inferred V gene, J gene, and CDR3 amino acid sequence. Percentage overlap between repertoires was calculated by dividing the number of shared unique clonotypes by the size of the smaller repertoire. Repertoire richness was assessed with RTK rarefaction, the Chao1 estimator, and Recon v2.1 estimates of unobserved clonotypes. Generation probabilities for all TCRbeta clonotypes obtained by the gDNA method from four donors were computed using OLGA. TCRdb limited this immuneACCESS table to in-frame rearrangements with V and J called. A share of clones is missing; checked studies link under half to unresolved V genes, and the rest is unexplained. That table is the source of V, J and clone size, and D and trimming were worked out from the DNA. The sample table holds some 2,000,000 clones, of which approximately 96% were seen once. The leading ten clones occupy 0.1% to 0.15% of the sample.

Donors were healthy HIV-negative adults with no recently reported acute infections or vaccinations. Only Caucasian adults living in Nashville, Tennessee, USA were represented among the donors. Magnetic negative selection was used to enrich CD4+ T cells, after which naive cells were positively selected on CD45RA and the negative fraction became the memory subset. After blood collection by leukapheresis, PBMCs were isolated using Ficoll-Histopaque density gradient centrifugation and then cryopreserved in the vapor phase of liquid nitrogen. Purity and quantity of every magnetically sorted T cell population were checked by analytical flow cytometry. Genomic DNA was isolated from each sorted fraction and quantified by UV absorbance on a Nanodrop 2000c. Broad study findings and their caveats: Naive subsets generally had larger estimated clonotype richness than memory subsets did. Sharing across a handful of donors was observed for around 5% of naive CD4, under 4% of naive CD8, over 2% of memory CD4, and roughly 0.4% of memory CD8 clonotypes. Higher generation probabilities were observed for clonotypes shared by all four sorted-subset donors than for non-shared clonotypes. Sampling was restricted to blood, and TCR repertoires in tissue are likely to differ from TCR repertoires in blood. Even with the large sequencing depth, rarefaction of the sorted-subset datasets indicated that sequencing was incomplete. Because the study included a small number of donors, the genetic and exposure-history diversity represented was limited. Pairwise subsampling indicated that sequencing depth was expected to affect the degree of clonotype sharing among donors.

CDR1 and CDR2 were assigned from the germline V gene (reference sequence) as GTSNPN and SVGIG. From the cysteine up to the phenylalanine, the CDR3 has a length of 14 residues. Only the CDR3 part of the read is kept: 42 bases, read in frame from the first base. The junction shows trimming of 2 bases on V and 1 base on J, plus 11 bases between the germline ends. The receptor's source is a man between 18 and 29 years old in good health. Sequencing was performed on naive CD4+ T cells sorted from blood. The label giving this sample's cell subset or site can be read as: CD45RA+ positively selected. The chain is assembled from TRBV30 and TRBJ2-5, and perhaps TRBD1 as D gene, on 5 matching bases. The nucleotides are TGTGCCTGGAGTAGGGGCTTCTCCCAAGAGACCCAGTACTTC. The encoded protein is CAWSRGFSQETQYF.